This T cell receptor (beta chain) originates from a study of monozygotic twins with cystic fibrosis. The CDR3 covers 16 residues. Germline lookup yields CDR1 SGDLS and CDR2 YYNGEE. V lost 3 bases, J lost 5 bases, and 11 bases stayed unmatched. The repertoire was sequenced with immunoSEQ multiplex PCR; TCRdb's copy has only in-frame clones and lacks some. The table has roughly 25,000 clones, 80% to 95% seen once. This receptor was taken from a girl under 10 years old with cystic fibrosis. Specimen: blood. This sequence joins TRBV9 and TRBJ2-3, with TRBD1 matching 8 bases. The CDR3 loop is CASSGGQGAQEDTQYF. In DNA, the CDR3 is TGTGCCAGCAGCGGGGGGCAGGGGGCTCAGGAAGATACGCAGTATTTT.